This passage covers 17 T cell receptor beta chains from one sample sequenced in a study of post-analysis software for immune sequencing data (dated by TCRdb to the mid-2010s). Points the paper makes about the study in general: Significantly higher frequencies in patients than in controls were found for roughly 5 TRBV segments, including TRBV5-6, TRBV5-1 and TRBV20-1.

These receptors have no known antigen. Library preparation employed PCR. The data were produced on an Illumina HiSeq 2500. To reduce PCR and sequencing biases, unique molecular identifiers were built into the TCR beta cDNA libraries. TCRdb took the public reads, trimmed them with fastp at Q25, ran MiXCR for clone calling and kept in-frame beta chains. For every CDR3 protein sequence, its rows merge into one entry that carries the most common genes and DNA. Present in this sample are 550,000 to 700,000 distinct CDR3 sequences, 44% of which were seen just once. More than 1.5% of the sample is taken by the ten largest. The material sequenced was blood. The receptor source for this set is a girl aged 10 to 17 with multiple sclerosis.

V and J are TRBV20-1 and TRBJ2-3; D gene unclear. The CDR3 length is 15 residues. Germline assignment: CDR1 DFQATT and CDR2 SNEGSKA (reference sequence). V was trimmed by 3 bases and J by 1 base, leaving 14 bases between them. The CDR3 coding sequence is TGCAGTGCTAGCCGTGGGCTGCTCGGCACAGATACGCAGTATTTT. It specifies CSASRGLLGTDTQYF.

The sample holds a few counts of this clonotype. V gene TRBV12-3 or TRBV12-4 combines with J gene TRBJ2-7, with D perhaps given as TRBD1 or TRBD2 (5 bases each). With 5 bases removed from V and 0 bases from J, the gap between germline ends came to 11 bases. This CDR3 is built from 14 residues. The DNA of the CDR3 is TGTGCCAGCAGTACCGGGACGCCCTCCTACGAGCAGTACTTC. The encoded protein is CASSTGTPSYEQYF.

The chain recombines TRBV24-1 with TRBJ2-1; 7 positions match TRBD1. Germline-derived CDR1 and CDR2 are KGHDR and SFDVKD. The junction had 11 bases not matched to a gene; V was cut back by 0 bases and J by 7 bases. This CDR3 comprises 17 residues. CDR3 sequence (DNA): TGTGCCACCAGTGATTTGCAGGGTGACAGGGTTCAGAATGAGCAGTTCTTC. Its translation: CATSDLQGDRVQNEQFF.

The genes are TRBV4-1 and TRBJ2-3; no clear D gene. Germline lookup yields CDR1 MGHRA and CDR2 YSYEKL. Trimming took off 1 base at V and 2 bases at J, with 7 bases between the two ends. The CDR3 is 14 amino acids. In DNA, the CDR3 is TGCGCCAGCAGCCAAGTTGGAAACACAGATACGCAGTATTTT. Protein sequence: CASSQVGNTDTQYF.

This clonotype appeared once. V usage is TRBV20-1 and J usage is TRBJ2-3, with 7 nucleotides matching TRBD2. In germline, CDR1 is DFQATT, CDR2 SNEGSKA (reference sequence). The CDR3 runs to 15 residues. The J segment lost 8 bases and the V segment lost 0 bases, leaving 11 bases of the junction unmatched. The CDR3 region has the DNA TGCAGTGCTAGAGATCCGAGGGAGGGCCCGTTTACGCAGTATTTT. Its protein is CSARDPREGPFTQYF.

J is TRBJ2-3 and V is TRBV27; no firm D call. Trimming took 1 base from V and 5 from J, leaving 10 bases between them. Germline V gene data show CDR1 as MNHEY and CDR2 as SMNVEV (reference sequence). This CDR3 has 14 residues. The CDR3 DNA reads TGTGCCAGCAGTTTATTCGGAACTTTAGATACGCAGTATTTT. It translates to CASSLFGTLDTQYF.

This rearrangement joins TRBV12-3 or TRBV12-4 to TRBJ1-1, with 7 bases identical to TRBD1. This CDR3 has 14 amino acids. The trim removed 5 bases at V and 3 bases at J, leaving 6 bases unmatched. The CDR3 spells CASSTRDRYTEAFF. As DNA, the CDR3 is TGTGCCAGCAGTACCCGGGACAGATACACTGAAGCTTTCTTT.

This clonotype was detected many times. The junction departs from the called germline gene at one end, perhaps through a read error. CDR3 protein: CASSPGQGNYEQYF. The CDR3 nucleotides read TGTGCCAGCAGCCCGGGACAGGGGAATTACGAGCAGTACTTC. The chain recombines TRBV5-1 with TRBJ2-7, with 10 bases fitting TRBD1. The CDR3 is 14 amino acids. Germline lookup yields CDR1 SGHRS and CDR2 YFSETQ.

This clonotype was detected once. This chain connects TRBV5-1 to TRBJ1-4; 7 nucleotides agree with TRBD1. The CDR3 totals 16 residues. The germline CDR1 and CDR2 sequences are SGHRS and YFSETQ. V shed 3 bases, J shed 4 bases, and the junction held 9 bases outside the gene matches. CDR3 sequence (DNA): TGCGCCAGCAGCTCCGGGACAGCCAACAATAATGAAAAACTGTTTTTT. This gives the protein CASSSGTANNNEKLFF.

The genes are TRBV4-2 and TRBJ2-7, with 10 bases matching TRBD2. The germline V gene has CDR1 LGHNA and CDR2 YNFKEQ. V was clipped by 0 bases and J by 3 bases; unmatched bases: 5. The CDR3 length is 16 residues. CDR3 in amino acids: CASSQDPTSGIYEQYF. The CDR3 DNA reads TGTGCCAGCAGCCAAGATCCTACTAGCGGGATCTACGAGCAGTACTTC.

The table lists this clonotype with a few counts. The chain joins TRBV4-1 to TRBJ1-5; D is unresolved. CDR1 and CDR2 (germline): MGHRA, YSYEKL. V lost 1 base and J lost 6, with 13 bases in between. The CDR3 is 15 amino acids. CDR3: CASSQGRWGTQPQHF. For the CDR3, the DNA is TGCGCCAGCAGCCAAGGCCGGTGGGGAACTCAGCCCCAGCATTTT.

This clonotype was detected a few times. The rearrangement uses TRBV5-1 and TRBJ2-7; the match to TRBD1 covers 7 bases. CDR1 is SGHRS and CDR2 is YFSETQ in the germline V gene. The trim removed 5 bases at V and 2 bases at J, leaving 7 bases unmatched. The CDR3 has 14 amino acids. The CDR3 DNA is TGCGCCAGCAGTCGGTCACAGGGGACCTACGAGCAGTACTTC. Its protein product is CASSRSQGTYEQYF.

This clonotype was counted only a few times. V gene TRBV20-1 combines with J gene TRBJ2-7; TRBD2 matches at 8 bases. Germline trimming cut 1 base from V and 2 bases from J; bases unmatched to any gene: 10. CDR1 DFQATT and CDR2 SNEGSKA come from the germline V gene (reference sequence). The CDR3 covers 16 residues. The CDR3, as DNA: TGCAGTGCTAGAGGGGAAAGCGGGGGCCTTACCTACGAGCAGTACTTC. Translating it yields CSARGESGGLTYEQYF.

This clonotype was recorded at least ten times. The chain recombines TRBV12-3 or TRBV12-4 with TRBJ2-3; no definite D call. The V and J ends lost 6 bases and 1 base respectively, with 8 bases between them. The CDR3 contains 13 residues. CDR3 bases: TGTGCCAGCAGCTTCGGGCGCACAGATACGCAGTATTTT. As protein: CASSFGRTDTQYF.

This clonotype was picked up a small number of times. The rearrangement joins TRBV15 to TRBJ2-3; 11 bases are shared with TRBD1. The CDR3 spans 16 residues. J was trimmed by 4 bases and V by 2 bases; bases with no gene match: 5. CDR1 LNHNV and CDR2 YYDKDF come from the germline V gene (reference sequence). The CDR3 spells CATSRSGQGVADTQYF. Written as DNA, the CDR3 is TGTGCCACCAGCAGATCGGGACAGGGGGTAGCAGATACGCAGTATTTT.

This clonotype was counted a few times. This chain's CDR3 is CAISGQPNTEAFF. CDR3 nucleotides: TGTGCCATCAGTGGACAACCGAACACTGAAGCTTTCTTT. The rearrangement uses TRBV10-3 and TRBJ1-1, with D unclear. V gave up 4 bases and J gave up 1 base, with 7 bases separating them. The CDR3 is 13 residues long. Germline V gives CDR1 ENHRY, CDR2 SYGVKD.

The chain has TRBV20-1 and TRBJ2-3; the D is unclear. Trimming stripped 3 bases from V and 3 bases from J, with 13 bases between. From germline, CDR1 is DFQATT and CDR2 SNEGSKA (reference sequence). There are 14 residues in the CDR3. CDR3 region: CSARGFGRTDTQYF. CDR3 DNA sequence: TGCAGTGCTAGGGGATTCGGAAGGACAGATACGCAGTATTTT.